Sequencing of this T cell receptor beta chain was carried out in a study of Graves' ophthalmopathy and Graves' hyperthyroidism. Regarding the study as a whole: The model reached approximately 70% sensitivity and approximately 72% specificity for predicting ophthalmopathy progression.

People with hyperthyroidism were aged 18 to 65 and newly diagnosed, under 2 months' duration. Enrollment excluded any patients with other autoimmune diseases, uncontrolled infections, pregnancy or lactation. Trimming left V 3 bases short and J 9 bases short, with 13 bases between. This CDR3 is 14 amino acids long. Germline CDR1 SGDLS, CDR2 YYNGEE. The sequenced template was RNA, covering the TCR beta CDR3 region. An opening RT-PCR round employed HTBI primers and preceded a second-round multiplex PCR. TCRdb itself ran the multiplex PCR reads through MiXCR, one entry per CDR3 protein. The repertoire holds approximately 1.2 million distinct CDR3 sequences, with about 40% as singletons. This clonotype was observed a handful of times. As yet, its antigen is unknown.

The sequenced sample consisted of peripheral blood or thyroid tissue (not recorded which). The sequence was obtained from an adult man with Graves' hyperthyroidism. The V gene is TRBV9, the J gene TRBJ1-6; possible D gene TRBD1, 5 bases. The CDR3 here is CASSATGLGSPLHF. CDR3 DNA: TGTGCCAGCAGCGCGACGGGACTCGGTTCACCCCTCCACTTT.